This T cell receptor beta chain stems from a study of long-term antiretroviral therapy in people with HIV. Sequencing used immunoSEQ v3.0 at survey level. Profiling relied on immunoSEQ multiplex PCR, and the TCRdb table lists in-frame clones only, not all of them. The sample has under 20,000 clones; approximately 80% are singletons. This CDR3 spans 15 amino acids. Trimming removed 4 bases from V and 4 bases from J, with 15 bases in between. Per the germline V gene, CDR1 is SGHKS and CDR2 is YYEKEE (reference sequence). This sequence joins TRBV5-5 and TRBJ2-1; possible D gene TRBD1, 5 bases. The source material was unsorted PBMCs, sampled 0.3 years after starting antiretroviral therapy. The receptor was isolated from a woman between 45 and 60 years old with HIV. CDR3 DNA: TGTGCCAGCAGCGAGAGACAGCGAACTTACAATGAGCAGTTCTTC. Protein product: CASSERQRTYNEQFF.